The 32 T cell receptor beta chains presented below share a single source sample, sequenced in a study of T cell responses to AZD1222 COVID-19 vaccine. The method was immunoSEQ multiplex PCR; TCRdb's version includes in-frame clones alone and lacks a portion of them. The profile covers about 94,000 clones, with around nine tenths appearing a single time and 10% to 15% taken by the ten largest. The specimen was peripheral blood, collected on day 0 of AZD1222 vaccination. Receptor source: an adult in good health.

To note about this clone: An end of the junction does not agree with germline; a read error may underlie this. The chain links TRBV6-5 to TRBJ2-7; D not certain. The CDR3 has 11 amino acids. Germline-derived CDR1 and CDR2 are MNHEY and SVGAGI. This CDR3 is CASSYRTVPHF. CDR3 DNA: TGTGCCAGCAGTTACAGGACGGTGCCCCACTTC.

This rearrangement joins TRBV20-1 to TRBJ1-1; no firm D call. Trimming left V 5 bases short and J 2 bases short, with 6 bases between. There are 11 residues in the CDR3. Germline V gene sequence: CDR1 DFQATT, CDR2 SNEGSKA (reference sequence). This CDR3 is CSACANTEAFF. In DNA, the CDR3 is TGCAGTGCTTGTGCTAACACTGAAGCTTTCTTT.

The chain joins TRBV6-5 to TRBJ1-2; no clear D gene. The V end was cut by 2 bases, the J end by 2 bases, with 12 bases between. In germline, CDR1 is MNHEY, CDR2 SVGAGI. The CDR3 is made up of 15 amino acids. CDR3 nucleotide sequence: TGTGCCAGCAGTTACGGGCAGCTAACGAACTATGGCTACACCTTC. Translated: CASSYGQLTNYGYTF.

V is TRBV7-2 and J is TRBJ1-2, with D possibly TRBD1 on 5 matching bases. Trimming shortened V by 5 bases and J by 3 bases, and 16 bases separated the two germline ends. Per the germline V gene, CDR1 is SGHTA and CDR2 is FQGNSA. This CDR3 contains 15 residues. The CDR3 DNA sequence: TGTGCCAGCAGCCTTGGGACTCCTTGGGACTATGGCTACACCTTC. Translation: CASSLGTPWDYGYTF.

The chain employs TRBV9 and TRBJ1-2; the D gene is possibly TRBD1 (6 bases). The V gene's germline CDR1 is SGDLS and CDR2 YYNGEE. CDR3 length: 14 amino acids. V was clipped by 3 bases and J by 3 bases, with 12 bases between them. The CDR3 here is CASSARDNDYGYTF. DNA of the CDR3: TGTGCCAGCAGCGCCCGGGACAACGACTATGGCTACACCTTC.

The rearrangement links TRBV20-1 to TRBJ2-5; no reliable D call. Germline V gene lookup returns CDR1 DFQATT and CDR2 SNEGSKA (reference sequence). Trimming cost V 5 bases and J 5 bases, with 9 bases left between them. The CDR3 runs 11 residues. The CDR3 region has the DNA TGCAGTGCTGGCAAGTGGGAGACCCAGTACTTC. Protein: CSAGKWETQYF.

The chain uses TRBV3-1 (or the pseudogene TRBV3-2) and TRBJ2-3, with D perhaps matching TRBD1 or TRBD2 (5 bases each). This CDR3 region has 18 residues. Trimming cost V 1 base and J 1 base, with 18 bases left between them. The germline CDR1 and CDR2 sequences are LGHDT and YNNKEL (reference sequence). The DNA for the CDR3 is TGTGCCAGCAGCCAAGCAATAGCGCCTGGGGCGGGCACAGATACGCAGTATTTT. Its translation is CASSQAIAPGAGTDTQYF.

The chain links TRBV7-2 to TRBJ2-6; D remains ambiguous. Germline V CDR1 and CDR2: SGHTA, FQGNSA. The germline V and J ends were trimmed by 5 bases and 1 base, with 9 bases remaining between them. CDR3 length: 15 residues. The CDR3 DNA reads TGTGCCAGCAGCCTCAGTGGATCTGGGGCCAACGTCCTGACTTTC. Translation: CASSLSGSGANVLTF.

The chain carries TRBV4-1 and TRBJ2-5; D not certain. The CDR3 totals 17 residues. V lost 0 bases and J lost 0, with 14 bases in between. Germline CDR1 reads MGHRA; CDR2 reads YSYEKL. CDR3 amino acids: CASSQETASLYQETQYF. CDR3 DNA sequence: TGCGCCAGCAGCCAAGAGACGGCAAGTCTGTACCAAGAGACCCAGTACTTC.

The chain carries TRBV12-3 or TRBV12-4 and TRBJ1-2, with TRBD1 identical over 9 bases. The CDR3 totals 12 residues. J gave up 6 bases and V 5 bases, and 1 base lay outside the gene matches. CDR3 in amino acids: CASSGQGHGYTF. In DNA, the CDR3 is TGTGCCAGCAGTGGACAGGGGCATGGCTACACCTTC.

The chain uses TRBV18 and TRBJ2-5; no firm D call. The germline gives CDR1 KGHSH, CDR2 LQKENI. V was clipped by 2 bases and J by 2 bases, with 6 bases between them. This CDR3 is 13 amino acids long. CDR3 residues: CASSPSSQETQYF. The CDR3 nucleotides are TGTGCCAGCTCACCATCCTCGCAAGAGACCCAGTACTTC. The entire variable domain, with the rest obtained from reference TRBV18 and TRBJ2-5, is as follows: NAGVMQNPRHLVRRRGQEARLRCSPMKGHSHVYWYRQLPEEGLKFMVYLQKENIIDESGMPKERFSAEFPKEGPSILRIQQVVRGDSAAYFCASSPSSQETQYFGPGTRLLVL.

This clone has just a few counts. V is TRBV3-1 (or the pseudogene TRBV3-2) and J is TRBJ1-1, with unresolved D. The CDR3 consists of 13 residues. Germline V lookup: CDR1 LGHDT, CDR2 YNNKEL (reference sequence). V was pared by 2 bases and J by 4 bases, with 8 bases between. The CDR3 DNA reads TGTGCCAGCAGCCAAAGGAGATCCACTGAAGCTTTCTTT. Its translation is CASSQRRSTEAFF.

J is TRBJ2-7 and V is TRBV7-6; 8 positions match TRBD1. V shed 5 bases, J shed 2 bases, and the junction held 8 bases outside the gene matches. The germline V gene has CDR1 SGHVS and CDR2 FNYEAQ. The CDR3 contains 15 residues. This CDR3 is CASSRAGTGTYEQYF. CDR3 nucleotide sequence: TGTGCCAGCAGCCGGGCCGGGACAGGAACCTACGAGCAGTACTTC.

This chain connects TRBV28 to TRBJ1-6; perhaps TRBD1 as D (6 bases). Germline lookup yields CDR1 MDHEN and CDR2 SYDVKM. Trimming pared 6 bases from V and 7 bases from J, leaving 16 bases between. The CDR3 contains 15 residues. The CDR3 coding sequence is TGTGCCAGCAGACAAAGACAGGCGGGCAATTCACCCCTCCACTTT. Its translation is CASRQRQAGNSPLHF.

This clone was recorded only once. The J gene is TRBJ1-1, the V gene TRBV6-2 or TRBV6-3; D gene uncertain. The length of the CDR3 is 14 residues. CDR1 is MNHEY and CDR2 is SVGEGT in the germline V gene. The germline V and J ends were trimmed by 2 bases and 0 bases, with 7 bases remaining between them. CDR3 region: CASSYGRLNTEAFF. The CDR3, as DNA: TGTGCCAGCAGTTACGGACGGTTGAACACTGAAGCTTTCTTT.

Here the CDR3 reads CASSRLAGTSGPNTQYF. The CDR3, as DNA: TGTGCCAGCAGCCGTCTCGCCGGGACTAGCGGCCCTAATACGCAGTATTTT. This chain connects TRBV11-2 to TRBJ2-3; 11 bases are a match to TRBD2. The junction had 14 bases not matched to a gene; V was cut back by 5 bases and J by 7 bases. Germline V gives CDR1 SGHAT, CDR2 FQNNGV. CDR3 length: 17 residues.

The chain couples TRBV28 to TRBJ2-7; 7 bases align to TRBD1. The CDR3 sequence is 16 residues long. The ends lost 0 bases at V and 0 bases at J; junction bases unmatched: 5. Germline V gene sequence: CDR1 MDHEN, CDR2 SYDVKM. DNA for the CDR3: TGTGCCAGCAGTTTATGGGAACAGGGGCGCTCCTACGAGCAGTACTTC. This sequence encodes CASSLWEQGRSYEQYF.

V and J are TRBV10-1 and TRBJ1-4; D call uncertain. Germline V CDR1 and CDR2: WNHNN, SYGVQD (reference sequence). The CDR3 extends over 13 amino acids. V lost 2 bases and J 6 bases, leaving 7 bases between the germline ends. The CDR3 loop reads CASSETPDEKLFF. In nucleotides, the CDR3 is TGCGCCAGCAGTGAGACCCCCGATGAAAAACTGTTTTTT.

The chain has TRBV14 and TRBJ2-7; the D gene is possibly TRBD1 (5 bases). There are 14 residues in the CDR3. Germline CDR1 and CDR2: SGHDN and FVKESK. The V end was cut by 4 bases, the J end by 0 bases, with 10 bases between. In DNA form, the CDR3 reads TGTGCCAGCAGCCCCGAGACAGTCTCCTACGAGCAGTACTTC. This translates into CASSPETVSYEQYF.

The gene calls are TRBV5-8 and TRBJ1-2, with TRBD1 as a possible D gene (6 bases). The CDR3 runs to 14 residues. CDR1 SGHTS and CDR2 YDEGEE come from the germline V gene. V was clipped by 2 bases and J by 2 bases, with 10 bases between them. The CDR3 DNA follows: TGTGCCAGCAGCTTATTCAGGGGCAACTATGGCTACACCTTC. Amino acids: CASSLFRGNYGYTF. The complete variable domain, with remaining parts taken from reference TRBV5-8 and TRBJ1-2, reads EAGVTQSPTHLIKTRGQQATLRCSPISGHTSVYWYQQALGLGLQFLLWYDEGEERNRGNFPPRFSGRQFPNYSSELNVNALELEDSALYLCASSLFRGNYGYTFGSGTRLTVV.

The V and J genes are TRBV3-1 (or the pseudogene TRBV3-2) and TRBJ2-3; D possibly corresponds to TRBD2 (7 bases). CDR3 length: 16 amino acids. The germline CDR1 and CDR2 sequences are LGHDT and YNNKEL (reference sequence). With 0 bases removed from V and 8 bases from J, the gap between germline ends came to 18 bases. The CDR3 DNA sequence: TGTGCCAGCAGCCAAGATCTAGGGGGGGTTGGTGGTACGCAGTATTTT. The encoded protein is CASSQDLGGVGGTQYF.

This clone has more than one count but fewer than ten. The chain has TRBV28 and TRBJ1-5; possible D gene TRBD1, 6 bases. Germline V gene sequence: CDR1 MDHEN, CDR2 SYDVKM. Trimming shortened V by 6 bases and J by 2 bases, and 14 bases separated the two germline ends. The CDR3 spans 15 residues. In nucleotides, the CDR3 is TGTGCCAGCAGCCCAGGGGATTCGGGCAATCAGCCCCAGCATTTT. Protein: CASSPGDSGNQPQHF.

The chain employs TRBV11-2 and TRBJ2-1, with D uncertain. Germline CDR1 and CDR2: SGHAT and FQNNGV. The V end was cut by 2 bases, the J end by 9 bases, with 8 bases between. The CDR3 runs to 12 residues. The CDR3 sequence is CASSLLRFEQFF. CDR3 sequence (DNA): TGTGCCAGCAGCTTATTAAGGTTTGAGCAGTTCTTC.

This sequence joins TRBV7-6 and TRBJ2-3, with D perhaps matching TRBD1 or TRBD2 (6 bases each). Trimming pared 1 base from V and 6 bases from J, leaving 14 bases between. The CDR3 is 15 amino acids. The germline CDR1 and CDR2 sequences are SGHVS and FNYEAQ. Written as DNA, the CDR3 is TGTGCCAGCAGCTTAGGCCTAGGGGGGACGGATACGCAGTATTTT. This encodes CASSLGLGGTDTQYF. The variable domain in full, completed from reference TRBV7-6 and TRBJ2-3, reads GAGVSQSPRYKVTKRGQDVALRCDPISGHVSLYWYRQALGQGPEFLTYFNYEAQQDKSGLPNDRFSAERPEGSISTLTIQRTEQRDSAMYRCASSLGLGGTDTQYFGPGTRLTVL.

The chain combines TRBV7-8 with TRBJ1-1, with D tentatively TRBD1 (5 bases). The V gene's germline CDR1 is SGHVS and CDR2 FQNEAQ. The V gene lost 5 bases and the J gene lost 1 base, with 11 bases spanning the gap. The length of the CDR3 is 14 residues. The CDR3 nucleotides are TGTGCCAGCAGCCGAGGGACGGGGAACACTGAAGCTTTCTTT. Amino acids: CASSRGTGNTEAFF.

This chain joins TRBV10-3 and TRBJ1-3; unclear D gene. The CDR3 spans 15 residues. Germline V gene data show CDR1 as ENHRY and CDR2 as SYGVKD. V dropped 0 bases and J dropped 2 bases, with 8 bases sitting between them. The chain's CDR3 is CAISESWTAGNTIYF. The CDR3 DNA reads TGTGCCATCAGTGAGTCTTGGACTGCTGGAAACACCATATATTTT.

This chain uses TRBV9 with TRBJ2-6; a possible D gene is TRBD1 (6 bases). The CDR3 is 14 residues long. Germline V gene lookup returns CDR1 SGDLS and CDR2 YYNGEE. V shed 3 bases and J shed 2 bases, with 6 bases lying between them. This CDR3 is CASSAGAGANVLTF. DNA for the CDR3: TGTGCCAGCAGCGCAGGGGCTGGGGCCAACGTCCTGACTTTC. Drawing the rest from reference TRBV9 and TRBJ2-6, the complete variable domain is DSGVTQTPKHLITATGQRVTLRCSPRSGDLSVYWYQQSLDQGLQFLIQYYNGEERAKGNILERFSAQQFPDLHSELNLSSLELGDSALYFCASSAGAGANVLTFGAGSRLTVL.

The CDR3 DNA follows: TGTGCCAGTAGTTCCCGGACCCTGCGGACTGAAGCTTTCTTT. This sequence encodes CASSSRTLRTEAFF. The chain couples TRBV19 to TRBJ1-1, with D uncertain. Between the trimmed V and J ends, which lost 5 bases and 5 bases, there was a span of 15 bases. The CDR3 is made up of 14 amino acids. Per the germline V gene, CDR1 is LNHDA and CDR2 is SQIVND (reference sequence).

This sequence joins TRBV6-5 and TRBJ1-1; D is possibly TRBD1 (5 bases). The CDR3 has 14 residues. Trimming pared 6 bases from V and 1 base from J, leaving 12 bases between. Germline V gene lookup returns CDR1 MNHEY and CDR2 SVGAGI. The CDR3 loop is CASRVGVSNTEAFF. The CDR3 DNA sequence: TGTGCCAGCAGAGTGGGGGTGTCGAACACTGAAGCTTTCTTT.

This chain uses TRBV19 with TRBJ1-2; weak D call: TRBD1 (5 bases). CDR3 length: 15 residues. V lost 5 bases and J lost 6, with 19 bases in between. Germline assignment: CDR1 LNHDA and CDR2 SQIVND (reference sequence). CDR3 sequence (DNA): TGTGCCAGTAGTCCTCCGTGGGGGGGGATGGATGGCTACACCTTC. The encoded protein is CASSPPWGGMDGYTF.

The chain is built from TRBV4-1 and TRBJ2-7, with TRBD1 identical over 8 bases. V dropped 0 bases and J dropped 2; count of bases not matched to a gene: 3. There are 15 residues in the CDR3. Germline V CDR1 and CDR2: MGHRA, YSYEKL. CDR3: CASSQDPGGAYEQYF. The DNA for the CDR3 is TGCGCCAGCAGCCAAGATCCAGGGGGCGCCTACGAGCAGTACTTC.

The chain joins TRBV7-2 to TRBJ1-5; possible D gene TRBD1, 5 bases. CDR3 length equals 14 residues. The germline gives CDR1 SGHTA, CDR2 FQGNSA. V was pared by 4 bases and J by 1 base, with 8 bases between. The CDR3 nucleotides are TGTGCCAGCAGCTCCCGGACAAGCAATCAGCCCCAGCATTTT. Translated, it gives CASSSRTSNQPQHF.